The sequence of this T cell receptor beta chain was determined in a study of tumor-infiltrating lymphocytes in localized non-small cell lung cancer. The wider study: The cohort mixed smokers and never-smokers, several histologies, and some post-neoadjuvant-chemotherapy samples. Overall study results and limits: No T-cell fraction difference was seen between IM1 and IM2 tumors.

This clone was seen more than once but under ten times. Antigen specificity is unknown. Generated by immunoSEQ multiplex PCR, the TCRdb table keeps only in-frame clones and is missing some. The data contain 20,000 or so clones, around 78% of them singletons. The CDR3 covers 14 residues. Trimming removed 1 base at V and 4 bases at J, with 10 bases between. Germline CDR1 reads SGHAT; CDR2 reads FQNNGV. The sample comprised lung tumor tissue. The V call is TRBV11-2, the J call TRBJ1-1; tentative D call: TRBD1 (6 bases). This receptor was obtained from a human donor with non-small cell lung cancer. CDR3: CASSLGGGSTEAFF. In DNA, the CDR3 is TGTGCCAGCAGCTTAGGAGGGGGGAGCACTGAAGCTTTCTTT.